Presented here are 28 T cell receptor beta chains from one specimen sequenced in a study of metastatic and nonmetastatic thyroid tumors. TCRdb re-clonotyped the PCR reads through MiXCR. Of 15,000 or so clones listed, roughly 25% were seen once; the top ten hold over 6%. The entire patient cohort was treatment-naive prior to thyroid surgery. Sequencing was done on a sample of tumor tissue. Every receptor here comes from a female donor with papillary thyroid cancer or a benign thyroid nodule (not recorded which). Some clones in this sample may be carry-over from other donors' samples.

This clone was seen repeatedly, ten times or more. V usage is TRBV4-1 and J usage is TRBJ1-5; no clear D gene. The germline V gene has CDR1 MGHRA and CDR2 YSYEKL. The CDR3 spans 16 residues. V gave up 0 bases and J gave up 2 bases, with 11 bases separating them. In DNA, the CDR3 is TGCGCCAGCAGCCAAGAAGTAAGCCCGGGCAATCAGCCCCAGCATTTT. Its translation: CASSQEVSPGNQPQHF.

The chain carries TRBV5-1 and TRBJ2-7; 9 nucleotides agree with TRBD1. Germline CDR1 SGHRS, CDR2 YFSETQ. The junction had 5 bases not matched to a gene; V was cut back by 4 bases and J by 0 bases. CDR3 length: 15 residues. The CDR3 region is CASSGGTGSSYEQYF. The CDR3 DNA follows: TGCGCCAGCAGCGGCGGGACAGGGAGCTCCTACGAGCAGTACTTC.

Sample share makes this clone medium-sized. The chain couples TRBV6-1 to TRBJ2-1, with TRBD2 matching over 8 bases. This CDR3 is built from 15 residues. V was clipped by 2 bases and J by 5 bases; unmatched bases: 5. Germline V gene data show CDR1 as MNHNS and CDR2 as SASEGT. CDR3 coding DNA: TGTGCCAGCAGTGAATTGGCGGGAGGACACAATGAGCAGTTCTTC. Its protein is CASSELAGGHNEQFF.

The genes are TRBV5-1 and TRBJ1-2; no clear D gene. There are 12 residues in the CDR3. V was trimmed by 0 bases and J by 3 bases, leaving 3 bases between them. CDR1 is SGHRS and CDR2 is YFSETQ in the germline V gene. The CDR3 coding sequence is TGCGCCAGCAGCTTGGCGGACTATGGCTACACCTTC. Protein sequence: CASSLADYGYTF.

In its sample, this clone ranks as medium-sized. This sequence joins TRBV6-2 or TRBV6-3 and TRBJ2-1; TRBD2 matches at 12 bases. V gave up 10 bases and J gave up 4 bases; unmatched junction bases: 8. The CDR3 loop spans 15 amino acids. CDR1 is MNHEY, CDR2 SVGEGT, per germline. CDR3 loop: CATQTGLAGYNEQFF. CDR3 coding DNA: TGTGCCACCCAGACGGGACTAGCGGGTTACAATGAGCAGTTCTTC.

This clone was counted ten times or more. V and J are TRBV5-1 and TRBJ1-4, with D perhaps TRBD1 (6 bases). The CDR3 is 16 amino acids. The germline V gene encodes CDR1 SGHRS and CDR2 YFSETQ. V lost 1 base and J 0 bases, leaving 10 bases between the germline ends. The CDR3 reads CASSLSGGPTNEKLFF. DNA of the CDR3: TGCGCCAGCAGCTTGAGTGGGGGCCCAACTAATGAAAAACTGTTTTTT.

In its sample, this clone ranks as medium-sized. The chain carries TRBV15 and TRBJ2-7; 8 bases align to TRBD1. V dropped 3 bases and J dropped 6; count of bases not matched to a gene: 10. Per germline, CDR1 LNHNV and CDR2 YYDKDF (reference sequence). The CDR3 covers 15 residues. CDR3 region: CATSRGGQGLSEQYF. The CDR3 bases are TGTGCCACCAGCAGGGGTGGACAGGGATTGAGCGAGCAGTACTTC.

This clone was counted at least ten times. The rearrangement uses TRBV20-1 and TRBJ2-1; a weak D match, TRBD2 (6 bases). Germline values: CDR1 DFQATT, CDR2 SNEGSKA (reference sequence). The CDR3 covers 15 residues. The V end was cut by 3 bases, the J end by 2 bases, with 14 bases between. The CDR3 here is CSASTGTWAYNEQFF. As DNA, the CDR3 is TGCAGTGCTAGTACCGGGACTTGGGCCTACAATGAGCAGTTCTTC.

This clone has at least ten counts. The rearrangement joins TRBV11-2 to TRBJ2-7; 7 bases map to TRBD2. The length of the CDR3 is 14 residues. The germline V gene has CDR1 SGHAT and CDR2 FQNNGV. After removal of 2 bases from V and 4 bases from J, the junction contained 5 bases not matched to a gene. Here the CDR3 DNA reads TGTGCCAGCAGCTTAACCCCCGGGGGGTACGAGCAGTACTTC. Translating gives CASSLTPGGYEQYF.

The chain is built from TRBV18 and TRBJ1-5; 8 nucleotides line up with TRBD1. Germline V gives CDR1 KGHSH, CDR2 LQKENI. CDR3 length equals 14 residues. V dropped 4 bases and J dropped 4; count of bases not matched to a gene: 3. CDR3 in amino acids: CASSLNRGNQPQHF. DNA of the CDR3: TGTGCCAGCTCACTTAACAGGGGGAATCAGCCCCAGCATTTT.

About this clone itself: This may come from a read error, since a much larger clone is one base off. This rearrangement joins TRBV20-1 to TRBJ2-3, with D possibly called TRBD1 or TRBD2 (5 bases each). The CDR3 loop spans 11 amino acids. Per the germline V gene, CDR1 is DFQATT and CDR2 is SNEGSKA (reference sequence). V was cut by 8 bases and J by 6 bases, with 12 bases left in between. This CDR3 reads CSSGTHDTQYF. The CDR3 DNA reads as TGCAGTTCTGGGACCCACGATACGCAGTATTTT.

By share, this clone counts as medium-sized. The rearrangement links TRBV6-1 to TRBJ1-3; a weak D match, TRBD1 (6 bases). The germline V and J ends were trimmed by 6 bases and 8 bases, with 17 bases remaining between them. Germline V gene sequence: CDR1 MNHNS, CDR2 SASEGT. The CDR3 runs 14 residues. The CDR3: CASSWDTTFDTIYF. The CDR3 coding sequence is TGTGCCAGCAGCTGGGACACTACTTTTGACACCATATATTTT.

The chain couples TRBV20-1 to TRBJ1-2; the match to TRBD1 covers 8 bases. Germline CDR1 DFQATT, CDR2 SNEGSKA (reference sequence). There are 14 residues in the CDR3. J gave up 4 bases and V 0 bases, and 4 bases lay outside the gene matches. The CDR3 region has the DNA TGCAGTGCTAGAGATCAGGGGGCTGGCTATGGCTACACCTTC. This encodes CSARDQGAGYGYTF.

Concerning this clone itself: Lacking the conserved final phenylalanine or tryptophan, this CDR3 likely reflects a read error. V is TRBV19 and J is TRBJ1-2, with 10 bases that match TRBD1. The CDR3 length is 14 residues. The germline V gene has CDR1 LNHDA and CDR2 SQIVND (reference sequence). The CDR3 coding sequence is TGTGACAGTAGTATAGCCGGGACAGGGGCTGGCTACACCTTA. Protein product: CDSSIAGTGAGYTL.

The chain is built from TRBV12-3 or TRBV12-4 and TRBJ2-5; D gene uncertain. The V and J ends lost 2 bases and 2 bases respectively, with 6 bases between them. CDR3 length: 13 residues. CDR3 nucleotides: TGTGCCAGCAGTTTAAAGGGACAAGAGACCCAGTACTTC. Protein product: CASSLKGQETQYF.

This clone was recorded a few times. One end of the junction fails to match germline, which may point to a read error. The chain carries TRBV12-3 or TRBV12-4 and TRBJ2-1; D may be TRBD1 or TRBD2 (5 bases each). This CDR3 comprises 14 residues. CDR3 protein: CSSSVTAFLGEGFF. The CDR3 region has the DNA TGTTCCAGCAGTGTGACAGCGTTTCTAGGAGAGGGGTTCTTC.

The V call is TRBV11-2, the J call TRBJ2-3; D remains unclear. V lost 1 base and J lost 2, with 10 bases in between. CDR1 is SGHAT and CDR2 is FQNNGV in the germline V gene. The CDR3 covers 15 residues. The CDR3 region has the DNA TGTGCCAGCAGCTTAGTAGGGTACCCCACAGATACGCAGTATTTT. It encodes CASSLVGYPTDTQYF.

This clone is classed as medium-sized. The chain couples TRBV19 to TRBJ1-5, with D unresolved. The CDR3 extends over 15 amino acids. V was cut by 5 bases and J by 4 bases, with 15 bases left in between. CDR1 is LNHDA, CDR2 SQIVND, per germline (reference sequence). The CDR3 region has the DNA TGTGCCAGTAGTTCCCCGCGGACCCGGAATCAGCCCCAGCATTTT. This gives the protein CASSSPRTRNQPQHF.

This clone occurred many times. This chain uses TRBV29-1 with TRBJ2-1; 10 nucleotides line up with TRBD2. With 4 bases clipped from V and 9 bases from J, the junction kept 15 bases outside the gene matches. From germline, CDR1 is SQVTM and CDR2 ANQGSEA. CDR3 length: 16 residues. The CDR3 reads CSVGLAGVVVNREQFF. The CDR3 DNA sequence: TGCAGCGTTGGGCTAGCGGGAGTCGTCGTTAATCGTGAGCAGTTCTTC.

The chain is built from TRBV18 and TRBJ2-7; D gene ambiguous. Trimming cost V 2 bases and J 1 base, with 12 bases left between them. Germline V gives CDR1 KGHSH, CDR2 LQKENI. The CDR3 contains 15 residues. As DNA, the CDR3 is TGTGCCAGCTCACCATCAAGGGTAGGGTCCTACGAGCAGTACTTC. Its translation: CASSPSRVGSYEQYF.

This clone has more than one count but fewer than ten. The CDR3 end shows no conserved phenylalanine or tryptophan, and so a read error is likely. The J gene is TRBJ2-6, the V gene TRBV27; the D gene could be TRBD1 or TRBD2 (5 bases each). There are 17 residues in the CDR3. Trimming cost V 3 bases and J 4 bases, with 16 bases left between them. The germline V gene encodes CDR1 MNHEY and CDR2 SMNVEV (reference sequence). The DNA for the CDR3 is TGTGCCAGCAGTTTTCTGCGGTCGGGGCAAGGGGCCAACGTCCTGACTTTG. It is translated as CASSFLRSGQGANVLTL.

This clone was seen repeatedly, ten times or more. This chain connects TRBV7-9 to TRBJ2-5; D may match TRBD1 or TRBD2 (6 bases each). Germline V gene sequence: CDR1 SEHNR, CDR2 FQNEAQ (reference sequence). The length of the CDR3 is 15 residues. The ends were cut back, 1 base at V and 2 bases at J, with 11 bases in the middle. This CDR3 reads CASSLGQAGQETQYF. For the CDR3, the DNA is TGTGCCAGCAGCTTAGGACAGGCGGGGCAAGAGACCCAGTACTTC.

The table lists this clone with many counts. The chain employs TRBV20-1 and TRBJ2-3, with 8 bases fitting TRBD2. The germline CDR1 and CDR2 sequences are DFQATT and SNEGSKA (reference sequence). J was trimmed by 3 bases and V by 0 bases; bases with no gene match: 5. The CDR3 has 15 amino acids. Here the CDR3 reads CSARDLERETDTQYF. As DNA, the CDR3 is TGCAGTGCTAGAGATCTCGAGCGGGAGACAGATACGCAGTATTTT.

This clone was counted many times. This sequence joins TRBV5-4 and TRBJ2-1; TRBD2 aligns across 7 bases. The length of the CDR3 is 15 residues. Trimming at V came to 5 bases and at J to 0 bases, leaving 5 bases not matched to a gene. From germline, CDR1 is SGHNT and CDR2 YYREEE (reference sequence). This CDR3 is CASSRGGGSYNEQFF. The CDR3, as DNA: TGTGCCAGCAGTCGCGGGGGAGGCTCCTACAATGAGCAGTTCTTC.

This clone showed up many times. The chain couples TRBV5-5 to TRBJ2-3, with 7 bases aligning to TRBD2. Per germline, CDR1 SGHKS and CDR2 YYEKEE (reference sequence). V dropped 1 base and J dropped 2; count of bases not matched to a gene: 10. CDR3 size: 17 residues. CDR3 in amino acids: CASSLLGAAGLTDTQYF. The CDR3, as DNA: TGTGCCAGCAGCTTGCTAGGTGCAGCGGGACTCACAGATACGCAGTATTTT.

This clone was seen ten or more times. This chain joins TRBV20-1 and TRBJ1-5; 9 bases are a match to TRBD1. Germline CDR1 is DFQATT and CDR2 is SNEGSKA (reference sequence). The J segment lost 1 base and the V segment lost 0 bases, leaving 7 bases of the junction unmatched. The CDR3 covers 17 residues. CDR3 DNA: TGCAGTGCTAGAGAGAACAGGGGGCCATTGAGCAATCAGCCCCAGCATTTT. Its translation is CSARENRGPLSNQPQHF.

Points on this clone: This may arise from a read error, as a much more abundant clone is one base away. V gene TRBV14 combines with J gene TRBJ2-5; D not resolved. Germline V gives CDR1 SGHDN, CDR2 FVKESK. This CDR3 contains 13 residues. Trimming shortened V by 3 bases and J by 1 base, and 6 bases separated the two germline ends. In nucleotides, the CDR3 is TGTGCCAGCAGCCATCACCTCCAAGAGACCCAGTACTTC. It encodes CASSHHLQETQYF. Full variable domain (remainder filled in from reference TRBV14 and TRBJ2-5): EAGVTQFPSHSVIEKGQTVTLRCDPISGHDNLYWYRRVMGKEIKFLLHFVKESKQDESGMPNNRFLAERTGGTYSTLKVQPAELEDSGVYFCASSHHLQETQYFGPGTRLLVL.

The table lists this clone with many counts. A single base separates this from a much larger clone, so it may be a read error. The J gene is TRBJ1-2, the V gene TRBV6-5, with no clear D. The CDR3 is made up of 13 amino acids. Germline loops: CDR1 MNHEY, CDR2 SVGAGI. The DNA for the CDR3 is TGTGCCAGCAGTTACACAGCCTGGGATGGCCACACCTTC. Its translation: CASSYTAWDGHTF.